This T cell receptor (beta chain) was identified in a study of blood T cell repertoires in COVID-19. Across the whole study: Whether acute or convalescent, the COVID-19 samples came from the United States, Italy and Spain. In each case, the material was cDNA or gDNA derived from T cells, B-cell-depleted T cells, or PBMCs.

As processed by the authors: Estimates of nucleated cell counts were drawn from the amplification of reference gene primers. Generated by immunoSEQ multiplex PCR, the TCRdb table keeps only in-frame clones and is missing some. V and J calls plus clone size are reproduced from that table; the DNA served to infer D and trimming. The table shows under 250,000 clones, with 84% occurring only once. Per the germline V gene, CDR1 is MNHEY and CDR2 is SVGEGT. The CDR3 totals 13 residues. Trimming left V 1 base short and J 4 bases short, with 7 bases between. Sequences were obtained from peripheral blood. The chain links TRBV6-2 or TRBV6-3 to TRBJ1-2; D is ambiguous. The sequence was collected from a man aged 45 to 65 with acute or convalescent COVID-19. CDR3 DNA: TGTGCCAGCAGTTACTGGGCAAGCTATGGCTACACCTTC. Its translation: CASSYWASYGYTF.